A single T cell receptor (beta chain) is shown here with its context. TCRdb reprocessed the RT-PCR reads via MiXCR and lists one record per CDR3 protein. Of about 680,000 distinct CDR3 sequences in the sample, 12% to 15% were seen once. This CDR3 contains 12 residues. Trimming took 2 bases from V and 6 from J, leaving 7 bases between them. Germline V CDR1 and CDR2: SGHTA, FQGTGA. The TCR originated in a female donor in good health, serving as a healthy control. The sequenced material came from memory CD4+ T cells from blood. The V and J genes are TRBV7-3 and TRBJ1-1, with D uncertain. The CDR3 DNA reads as TGTGCCAGCAGCTTATTGCAGGCTGAAGCTTTCTTT. It codes for CASSLLQAEAFF.